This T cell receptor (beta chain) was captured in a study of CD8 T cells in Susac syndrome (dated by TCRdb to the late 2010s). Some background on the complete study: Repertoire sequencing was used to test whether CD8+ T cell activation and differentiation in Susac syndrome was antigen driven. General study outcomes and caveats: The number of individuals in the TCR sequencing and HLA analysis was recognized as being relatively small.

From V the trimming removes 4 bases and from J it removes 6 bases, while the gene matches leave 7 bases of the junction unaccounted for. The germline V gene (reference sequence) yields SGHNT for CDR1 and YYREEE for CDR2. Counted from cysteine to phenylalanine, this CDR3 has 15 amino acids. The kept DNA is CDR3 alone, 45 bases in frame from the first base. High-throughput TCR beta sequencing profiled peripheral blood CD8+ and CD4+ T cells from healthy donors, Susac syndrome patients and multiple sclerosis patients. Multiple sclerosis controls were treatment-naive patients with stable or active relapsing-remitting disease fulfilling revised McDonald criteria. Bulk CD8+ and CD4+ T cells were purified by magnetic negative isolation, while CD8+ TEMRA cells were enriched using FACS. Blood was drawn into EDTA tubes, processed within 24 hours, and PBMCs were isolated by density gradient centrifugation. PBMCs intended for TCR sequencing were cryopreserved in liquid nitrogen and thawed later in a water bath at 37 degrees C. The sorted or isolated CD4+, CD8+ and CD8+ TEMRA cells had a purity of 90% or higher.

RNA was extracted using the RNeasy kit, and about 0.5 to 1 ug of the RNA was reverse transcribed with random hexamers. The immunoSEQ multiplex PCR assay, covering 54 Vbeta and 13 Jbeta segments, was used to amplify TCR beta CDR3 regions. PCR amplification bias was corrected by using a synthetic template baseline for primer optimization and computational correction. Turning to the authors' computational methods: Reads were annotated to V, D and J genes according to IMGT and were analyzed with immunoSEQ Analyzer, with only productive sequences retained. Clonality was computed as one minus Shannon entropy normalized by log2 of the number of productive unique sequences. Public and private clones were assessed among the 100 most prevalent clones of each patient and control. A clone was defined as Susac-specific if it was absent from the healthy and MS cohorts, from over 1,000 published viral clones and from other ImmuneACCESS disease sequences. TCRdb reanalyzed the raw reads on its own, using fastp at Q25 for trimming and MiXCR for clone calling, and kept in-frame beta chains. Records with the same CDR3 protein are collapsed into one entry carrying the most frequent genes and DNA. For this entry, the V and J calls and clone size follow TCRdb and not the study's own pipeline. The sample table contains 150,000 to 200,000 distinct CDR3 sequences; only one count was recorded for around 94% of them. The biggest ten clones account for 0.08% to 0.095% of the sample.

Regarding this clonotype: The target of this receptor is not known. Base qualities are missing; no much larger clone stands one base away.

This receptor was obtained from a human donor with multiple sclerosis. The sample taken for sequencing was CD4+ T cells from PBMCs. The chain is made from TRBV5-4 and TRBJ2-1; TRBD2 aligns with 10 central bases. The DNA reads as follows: TGTGCCAGCAGCACCATGCTAGCGGGAGCCAATGAGCAGTTCTTC. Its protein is CASSTMLAGANEQFF. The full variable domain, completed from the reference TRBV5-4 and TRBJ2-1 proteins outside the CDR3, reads ETGVTQSPTHLIKTRGQQVTLRCSSQSGHNTVSWYQQALGQGPQFIFQYYREEENGRGNFPPRFSGLQFPNYSSELNVNALELDDSALYLCASSTMLAGANEQFFGPGTRLTVL.